This T cell receptor beta chain stems from a study of T-cell reconstitution after alpha-beta-depleted transplantation in children. Unique molecular identifiers were used to barcode this TCRbeta library. TCRdb independently ran MiXCR on the PCR reads; one entry per CDR3 protein. The sample has roughly 400,000 distinct CDR3 sequences, around 21% seen once; the top ten hold 3.5% to 4%. V lost 3 bases, J lost 1 base, and 12 bases lay in between. This CDR3 is built from 15 residues. Germline CDR1 reads SNHLY; CDR2 reads FYNNEI. The sequence was obtained from a human donor who donated a stem cell graft to a child with acute myeloid leukemia. V and J are TRBV2 and TRBJ1-1; D perhaps matches TRBD1 (5 bases). Sequencing was performed on PBMCs from the stem cell graft donor, taken from the stem cell graft. CDR3 loop: CASSDRVGGNTEAFF. The CDR3 DNA follows: TGTGCCAGCAGTGATCGAGTGGGGGGGAACACTGAAGCTTTCTTT. The full variable domain, with the rest looked up from reference TRBV2 and TRBJ1-1, is EPEVTQTPSHQVTQMGQEVILRCVPISNHLYFYWYRQILGQKVEFLVSFYNNEISEKSEIFDDQFSVERPDGSNFTLKIRSTKLEDSAMYFCASSDRVGGNTEAFFGQGTRLTVV.